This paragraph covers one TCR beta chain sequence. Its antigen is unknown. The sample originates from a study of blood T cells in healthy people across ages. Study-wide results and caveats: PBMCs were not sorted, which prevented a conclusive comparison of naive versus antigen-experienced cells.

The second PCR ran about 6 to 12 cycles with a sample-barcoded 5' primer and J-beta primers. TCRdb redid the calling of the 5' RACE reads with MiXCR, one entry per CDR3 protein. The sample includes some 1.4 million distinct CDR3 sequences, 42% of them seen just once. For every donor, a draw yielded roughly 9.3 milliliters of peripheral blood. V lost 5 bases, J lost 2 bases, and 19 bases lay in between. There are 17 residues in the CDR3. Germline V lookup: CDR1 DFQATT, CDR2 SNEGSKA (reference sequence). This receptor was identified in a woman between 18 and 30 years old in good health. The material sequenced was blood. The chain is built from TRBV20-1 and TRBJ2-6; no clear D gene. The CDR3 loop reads CSAPARAGGTGANVLTF. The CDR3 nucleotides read TGCAGTGCTCCCGCCCGTGCAGGCGGCACTGGGGCCAACGTCCTGACTTTC.